The 20 T cell receptor beta chains listed next were all sequenced from one sample in a study of blood T cell repertoires in COVID-19. Profiled with immunoSEQ multiplex PCR; TCRdb holds only in-frame clones, not every one. The table includes roughly 55,000 clones, around 86% detected once. Source material: peripheral blood. These receptors all come from an older woman with acute or convalescent COVID-19.

The chain joins TRBV6-2 or TRBV6-3 to TRBJ2-7, with D perhaps TRBD2 (6 bases). Germline CDR1 MNHEY, CDR2 SVGEGT. Trimming shortened V by 4 bases and J by 4 bases, and 20 bases separated the two germline ends. The CDR3 extends over 16 amino acids. CDR3 residues: CASSSSGSWTAYEQYF. CDR3 bases: TGTGCCAGCAGTTCCAGCGGGTCTTGGACTGCATACGAGCAGTACTTC.

This clone was seen more than once but under ten times. The J gene is TRBJ1-1, the V gene TRBV10-2; D unclear. Trimming left V 9 bases short and J 0 bases short, with 14 bases between. CDR1 is WSHSY and CDR2 is SAAADI in the germline V gene. CDR3 length: 14 amino acids. The CDR3 region has the DNA TGCGCCAGTACGCTTGGCGGAATGAACACTGAAGCTTTCTTT. It yields the protein CASTLGGMNTEAFF.

CDR3 loop: CASSLGGFTDTQYF. The CDR3 region has the DNA TGTGCCAGCAGCTTGGGAGGGTTTACAGATACGCAGTATTTT. The chain uses TRBV5-8 and TRBJ2-3, with D perhaps TRBD2 (5 bases). This CDR3 region has 14 residues. Per the germline V gene, CDR1 is SGHTS and CDR2 is YDEGEE. The ends were cut back, 0 bases at V and 3 bases at J, with 8 bases in the middle.

The V and J genes are TRBV9 and TRBJ2-5; D remains ambiguous. Germline V lookup: CDR1 SGDLS, CDR2 YYNGEE. The CDR3 length is 13 residues. The V end was cut by 2 bases, the J end by 4 bases, with 9 bases between. The CDR3 coding sequence is TGTGCCAGCAGCGTCAGATGGGCAGAGACCCAGTACTTC. Protein sequence: CASSVRWAETQYF.

This chain uses TRBV30 with TRBJ1-4, with 7 positions matching TRBD1. The germline V gene encodes CDR1 GTSNPN and CDR2 SVGIG (reference sequence). CDR3 length equals 13 residues. J lost 1 base, V lost 5 bases, and 1 base had no gene match. DNA for the CDR3: TGTGCCTGGGGGGACAGAACTAATGAAAAACTGTTTTTT. Amino acid sequence: CAWGDRTNEKLFF.

J is TRBJ1-1 and V is TRBV10-1; D is unresolved. The CDR3 loop spans 13 amino acids. Germline assignment: CDR1 WNHNN and CDR2 SYGVQD (reference sequence). V gave up 0 bases and J gave up 8 bases, with 10 bases separating them. The chain's CDR3 is CASSESRGLEAFF. The CDR3 DNA reads TGCGCCAGCAGTGAGTCGCGAGGCTTGGAAGCTTTCTTT.

V and J are TRBV7-8 and TRBJ1-1; 8 bases line up with TRBD1. Germline values: CDR1 SGHVS, CDR2 FQNEAQ. The CDR3 totals 16 residues. With V trimmed by 5 bases and J by 0 bases, 8 bases remained unmatched. Here the CDR3 DNA reads TGTGCCAGCAGCGCTAGGGGGACAGGAATGAACACTGAAGCTTTCTTT. It codes for CASSARGTGMNTEAFF.

The chain has TRBV9 and TRBJ2-3; the D gene is possibly TRBD2 (6 bases). V lost 0 bases, J lost 3 bases, and 14 bases lay in between. From germline, CDR1 is SGDLS and CDR2 YYNGEE. This CDR3 region has 16 residues. This chain's CDR3 is CASSVGALGGTDTQYF. The CDR3 nucleotides read TGTGCCAGCAGCGTAGGGGCCCTGGGGGGAACAGATACGCAGTATTTT.

The rearrangement joins TRBV5-1 to TRBJ2-7; no clear D gene. CDR1 is SGHRS and CDR2 is YFSETQ in the germline V gene. Deletions cut 0 bases from V and 2 bases from J, with 15 bases between. The CDR3 covers 16 residues. As DNA, the CDR3 is TGCGCCAGCAGCTTGGGTATGGAGACCGAGACCTACGAGCAGTACTTC. Its protein product is CASSLGMETETYEQYF.

The chain joins TRBV3-1 (or the pseudogene TRBV3-2) to TRBJ1-4; D may be TRBD1 (5 bases). The CDR3 covers 17 residues. Germline CDR1 and CDR2: LGHDT and YNNKEL (reference sequence). The V end lost 3 bases, the J end lost 4 bases, and 18 bases lay between the germline ends. As DNA, the CDR3 is TGTGCCAGCAGCCACACTGGGGGGACGGTAATTAATGAAAAACTGTTTTTT. This encodes CASSHTGGTVINEKLFF.

V is TRBV6-5 and J is TRBJ1-2; TRBD1 matches 10 bases. The CDR3 loop spans 13 amino acids. Germline V gives CDR1 MNHEY, CDR2 SVGAGI. Trimming removed 8 bases from V and 8 bases from J; junction bases left unmatched: 8. The CDR3 coding sequence is TGTGCCAGCCGCCGACAGGGGGCCTGGGGCTACACCTTC. The encoded protein is CASRRQGAWGYTF.

The V gene is TRBV28, the J gene TRBJ1-5, with 7 bases aligning to TRBD1. V trimming: 9 bases; J trimming: 4 bases; junction bases outside the gene matches: 12. The CDR3 totals 15 residues. From germline, CDR1 is MDHEN and CDR2 SYDVKM. Here the CDR3 DNA reads TGTGCCAGTTGTGCCACAGGGGCCAGGAATCAGCCCCAGCATTTT. Its protein product is CASCATGARNQPQHF.

CDR3: CASSQEVLGSETQYF. CDR3 DNA: TGTGCCAGCAGCCAAGAGGTACTGGGCTCGGAGACCCAGTACTTC. This chain uses TRBV3-1 (or the pseudogene TRBV3-2) with TRBJ2-5; D gene ambiguous. Germline lookup yields CDR1 LGHDT and CDR2 YNNKEL (reference sequence). The CDR3 consists of 15 residues. The V gene lost 0 bases and the J gene lost 5 bases, with 13 bases spanning the gap.

This clone was picked up one time. The chain has TRBV28 and TRBJ1-4; D remains unclear. Per germline, CDR1 MDHEN and CDR2 SYDVKM. The CDR3 length is 15 residues. V was pared by 3 bases and J by 3 bases, with 11 bases between. CDR3 coding DNA: TGTGCCAGCAGTTTTGAGCGATTGGCTAATGAAAAACTGTTTTTT. Translated: CASSFERLANEKLFF.

This clone is medium-sized within its sample. The chain couples TRBV29-1 to TRBJ1-2; D gene unclear. V dropped 3 bases and J dropped 3 bases, with 11 bases sitting between them. Germline V CDR1 and CDR2: SQVTM, ANQGSEA. The CDR3 runs 13 residues. CDR3 region: CSVERNRDYGYTF. Here the CDR3 DNA reads TGCAGCGTTGAGAGAAATCGAGACTATGGCTACACCTTC.

The chain joins TRBV19 to TRBJ2-7; the D gene is possibly TRBD2 (6 bases). The germline gives CDR1 LNHDA, CDR2 SQIVND (reference sequence). The CDR3 totals 13 residues. Trimming removed 6 bases at V and 0 bases at J, with 9 bases between. The DNA for the CDR3 is TGTGCCAGTAGCGCGGGGAGCTCCTACGAGCAGTACTTC. Residues: CASSAGSSYEQYF.

The J gene is TRBJ2-7, the V gene TRBV5-1; a possible D gene is TRBD2 (6 bases). The germline V gene has CDR1 SGHRS and CDR2 YFSETQ. Trimming removed 0 bases at V and 7 bases at J, with 14 bases between. CDR3 length: 14 amino acids. CDR3 in amino acids: CASSLAAGPSEQYF. The CDR3 nucleotides read TGCGCCAGCAGCTTGGCCGCGGGACCTAGTGAGCAGTACTTC.

The V call is TRBV3-1 (or the pseudogene TRBV3-2), the J call TRBJ1-3, with a weak D call TRBD1 (6 bases). The germline CDR1 and CDR2 sequences are LGHDT and YNNKEL (reference sequence). Trimming took off 5 bases at V and 0 bases at J, with 14 bases between the two ends. The CDR3 loop spans 16 amino acids. The CDR3 loop reads CASSEGGAASGNTIYF. The CDR3, as DNA: TGTGCCAGCAGCGAGGGGGGGGCAGCCTCTGGAAACACCATATATTTT.

This clone was observed once. The chain carries TRBV18 and TRBJ1-3, with D perhaps matching TRBD1 (5 bases). With 2 bases removed from V and 0 bases from J, the gap between germline ends came to 5 bases. The CDR3 is made up of 14 amino acids. The germline CDR1 and CDR2 sequences are KGHSH and LQKENI. The CDR3 here is CASSPGASGNTIYF. The CDR3 DNA sequence: TGTGCCAGCTCACCAGGGGCCTCTGGAAACACCATATATTTT.

The V and J genes are TRBV28 and TRBJ1-5, with D unresolved. The V end lost 7 bases, the J end lost 5 bases, and 18 bases lay between the germline ends. Looked up from germline, CDR1 is MDHEN and CDR2 is SYDVKM. The CDR3 loop spans 15 amino acids. This CDR3 is CASTRVWGGHQPQHF. As DNA, the CDR3 is TGTGCCAGCACCCGTGTCTGGGGAGGGCATCAGCCCCAGCATTTT. Based on the CDR3 plus reference TRBV28 and TRBJ1-5, the full variable domain is DVKVTQSSRYLVKRTGEKVFLECVQDMDHENMFWYRQDPGLGLRLIYFSYDVKMKEKGDIPEGYSVSREKKERFSLILESASTNQTSMYLCASTRVWGGHQPQHFGDGTRLSIL.